This T cell receptor beta chain was recovered during a study of T cell responses to AZD1222 COVID-19 vaccine. Some clones are missing from TCRdb's copy, which holds only in-frame ones; the method was immunoSEQ multiplex PCR. Of 150,000 or so clones in the sample, about 91% were seen once. Per the germline V gene, CDR1 is SNHLY and CDR2 is FYNNEI. Between the trimmed V and J ends, which lost 4 bases and 0 bases, there was a span of 16 bases. The CDR3 spans 16 residues. Sample: peripheral blood, taken 28 days after the second AZD1222 dose. V gene TRBV2 combines with J gene TRBJ2-7, with D possibly TRBD2 on 7 matching bases. This clonotype was sampled from an adult who received the AZD1222 COVID-19 vaccine. This CDR3 is CASSVGGLAVSYEQYF. The DNA of the CDR3 is TGTGCCAGCAGTGTAGGGGGGCTAGCGGTCTCCTACGAGCAGTACTTC.